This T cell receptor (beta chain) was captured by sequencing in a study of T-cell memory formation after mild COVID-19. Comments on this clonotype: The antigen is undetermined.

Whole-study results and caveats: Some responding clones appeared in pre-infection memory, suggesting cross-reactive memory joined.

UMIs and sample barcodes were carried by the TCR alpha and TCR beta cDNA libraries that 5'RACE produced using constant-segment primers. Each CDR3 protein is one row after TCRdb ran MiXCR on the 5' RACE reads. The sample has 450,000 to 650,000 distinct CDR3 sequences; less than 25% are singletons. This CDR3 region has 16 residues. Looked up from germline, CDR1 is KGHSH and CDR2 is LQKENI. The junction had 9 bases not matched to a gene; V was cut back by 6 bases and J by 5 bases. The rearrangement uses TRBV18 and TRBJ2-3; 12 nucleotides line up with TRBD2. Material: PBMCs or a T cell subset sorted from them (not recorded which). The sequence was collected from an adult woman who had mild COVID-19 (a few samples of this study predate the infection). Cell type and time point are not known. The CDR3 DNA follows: TGTGCCAGCTCTCCCAAACTAGCGGGAGGTGAAGATACGCAGTATTTT. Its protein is CASSPKLAGGEDTQYF.